This record concerns one T cell receptor beta chain sequence. Its specificity is unknown. A clone one base away is much larger, so this may be a read error. Conversion of TCR transcripts into cDNA relied on 5'RACE template switching, which added a universal primer site and UMIs. TCRdb fed the 5' RACE reads into MiXCR, producing one record per CDR3 protein. The sample has a few hundred thousand distinct CDR3 sequences; around 3.6% are singletons. V lost 11 bases, J lost 0 bases, and 14 bases lay in between. The CDR3 contains 14 residues. Germline values: CDR1 SNHLY, CDR2 FYNNEI. The data are from a study of T cells after yellow fever vaccination. The overall study: With SMART-Seq v4 Ultra Low Input, the fractions containing low cell numbers were prepared.

Study results and limitations: Post-booster repertoires contained most primary-vaccination clones again (roughly 96% CD4, 88% CD8). The presence of abundant clonotypes contaminating from the bulk population was possible in FACS-sorted repertoires.

The chain uses TRBV2 and TRBJ2-1; no definite D call. The sample here was PBMCs, taken on the day of the yellow fever booster vaccination. The source is a man between 18 and 35 years old who received the YFV17D yellow fever vaccine. The CDR3 sequence is CALNSRSSYNEQFF. CDR3 nucleotides: TGTGCCCTCAACTCCAGGAGCTCCTACAATGAGCAGTTCTTC.